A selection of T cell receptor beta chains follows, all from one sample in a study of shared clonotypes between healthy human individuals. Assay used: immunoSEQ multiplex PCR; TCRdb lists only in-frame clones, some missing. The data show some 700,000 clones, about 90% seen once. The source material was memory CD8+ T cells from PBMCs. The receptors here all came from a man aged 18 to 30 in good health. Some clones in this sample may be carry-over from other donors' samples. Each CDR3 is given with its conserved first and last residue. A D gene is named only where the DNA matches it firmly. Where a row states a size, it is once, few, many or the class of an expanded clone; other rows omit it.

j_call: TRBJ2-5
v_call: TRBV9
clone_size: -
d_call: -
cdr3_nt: TGTGCCAGCAGCGCCAACCCTAGGGCCAGCCAAGAGACCCAGTACTTC
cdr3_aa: CASSANPRASQETQYF

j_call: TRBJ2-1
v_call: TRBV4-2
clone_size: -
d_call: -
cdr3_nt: TGTGCCAGCAGCCAAGATTGGGGGGAGAGCTCCTACAATGAGCAGTTCTTC
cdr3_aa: CASSQDWGESSYNEQFF

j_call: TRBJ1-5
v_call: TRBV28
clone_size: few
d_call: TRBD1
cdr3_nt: TGTGCCAGCAGTGCGGACAGGGAGGGCAATCAGCCCCAGCATTTT
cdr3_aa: CASSADREGNQPQHF

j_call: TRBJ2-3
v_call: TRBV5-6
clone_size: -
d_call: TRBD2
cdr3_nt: TGTGCCAGCAGCTTGTGGGCTAGCGGGAGCTGGGGAGATACGCAGTATTTT
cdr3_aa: CASSLWASGSWGDTQYF

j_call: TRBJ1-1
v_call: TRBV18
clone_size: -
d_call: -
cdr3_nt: TGTGCCAGCTCAGAACAGGGTGTGAACACTGAAGCTTTCTTT
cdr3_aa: CASSEQGVNTEAFF

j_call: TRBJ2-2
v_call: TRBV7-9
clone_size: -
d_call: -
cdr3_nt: TGTGCCAGCAGCCCTCTAGGCGGTAATACCGGGGAGCTGTTTTTT
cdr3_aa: CASSPLGGNTGELFF

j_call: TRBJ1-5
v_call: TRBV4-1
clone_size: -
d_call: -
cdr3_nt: TGCGCCAGCAGCCAAGAAGGAAGGGTAAATAGCAATCAGCCCCAGCATTTT
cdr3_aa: CASSQEGRVNSNQPQHF

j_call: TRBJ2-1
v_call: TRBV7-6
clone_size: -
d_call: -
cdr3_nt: TGTGCCAGCAGCCGACGCCAGGCACGCGAGCAGTTCTTC
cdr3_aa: CASSRRQAREQFF

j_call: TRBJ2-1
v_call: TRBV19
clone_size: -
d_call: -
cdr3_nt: TGTGCCAGTAGTATATTCGGAAATCCCATTAATGAGCAGTTCTTC
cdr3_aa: CASSIFGNPINEQFF

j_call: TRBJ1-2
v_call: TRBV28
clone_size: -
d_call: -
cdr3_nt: TGTGCCAGCAATTGGGCAGACTTGAACTATGGCTACACCTTC
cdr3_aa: CASNWADLNYGYTF

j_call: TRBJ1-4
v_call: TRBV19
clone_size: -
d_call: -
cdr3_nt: TGTGCCAGTGGGTGGGGTAATGAAAAACTGTTTTTT
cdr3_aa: CASGWGNEKLFF

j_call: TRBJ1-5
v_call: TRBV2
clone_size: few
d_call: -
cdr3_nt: TGTGCCAGCAGTGAAGCGGGGTTTAGCAATCAGCCCCAGCATTTT
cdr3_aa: CASSEAGFSNQPQHF

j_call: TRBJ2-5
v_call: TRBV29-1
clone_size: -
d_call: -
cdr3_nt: TGCAGCGTTGTGAGCAGATACCAAGAGACCCAGTACTTC
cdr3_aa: CSVVSRYQETQYF

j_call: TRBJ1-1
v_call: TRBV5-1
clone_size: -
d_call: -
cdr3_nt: TGCGCCAGCAGCTCTCAGGCCACGTGGGATGAAGCTTTCTTT
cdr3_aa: CASSSQATWDEAFF

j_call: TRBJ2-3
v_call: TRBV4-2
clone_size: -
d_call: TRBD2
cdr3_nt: TGTGCCAGCAGCCAAGGGGTAGCGGGAGTAGTAACAGATACGCAGTATTTT
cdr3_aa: CASSQGVAGVVTDTQYF

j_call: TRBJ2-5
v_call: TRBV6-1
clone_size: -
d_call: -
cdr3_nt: TGTGCCAGCAGTGACATGAAAGCGGGTCTCGAGACCCAGTACTTC
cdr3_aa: CASSDMKAGLETQYF

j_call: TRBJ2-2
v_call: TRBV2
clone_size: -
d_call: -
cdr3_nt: TGTGCCAGCAGTGACGGGCCTGGGGGGAGCGGGGAGCTGTTTTTT
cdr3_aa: CASSDGPGGSGELFF

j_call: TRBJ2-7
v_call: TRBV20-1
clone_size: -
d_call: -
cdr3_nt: TGCAGTGTTCCCTGGGGCGCCGAGCAGTACTTC
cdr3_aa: CSVPWGAEQYF

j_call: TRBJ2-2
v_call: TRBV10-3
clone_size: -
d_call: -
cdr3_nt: TGTGCCATCAGTGAGTCCGCGGGAACGGTTGACACCGGGGAGCTGTTTTTT
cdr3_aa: CAISESAGTVDTGELFF

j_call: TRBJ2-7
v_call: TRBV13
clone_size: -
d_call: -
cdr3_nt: TGTGCCAGCAGCTTATGGGCGGAGGACTACGAGCAGTACTTC
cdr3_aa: CASSLWAEDYEQYF

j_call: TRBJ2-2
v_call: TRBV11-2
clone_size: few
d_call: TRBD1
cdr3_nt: TGTGCCAGCAGCGACAGACAGGGGAAGGGAACCGGGGAGCTGTTTTTT
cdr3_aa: CASSDRQGKGTGELFF

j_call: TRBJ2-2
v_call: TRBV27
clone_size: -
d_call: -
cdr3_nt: TGTGCCAGCACCGACGGACGGCCGACCGGGGAGCTGTTTTTT
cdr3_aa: CASTDGRPTGELFF

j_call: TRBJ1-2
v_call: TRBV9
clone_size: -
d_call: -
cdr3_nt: TGTGCCAGCAGCGGCCGGGACTATGGCTACACCTTC
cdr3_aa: CASSGRDYGYTF

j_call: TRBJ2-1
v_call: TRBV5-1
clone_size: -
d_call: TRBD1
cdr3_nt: TGCGTACAGGGGGCAGCCTTAAATGAGCAGTTCTTC
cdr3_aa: CVQGAALNEQFF

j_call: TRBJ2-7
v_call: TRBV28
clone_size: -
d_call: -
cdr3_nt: TGTGCCAGCAGTTGGGGGAACGGGTTCATCTACGAGCAGTACTTC
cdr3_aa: CASSWGNGFIYEQYF

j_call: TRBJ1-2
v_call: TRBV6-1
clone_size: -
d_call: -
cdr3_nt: TGTGCCAGCAGTGACTTTATGACGCAAAATTCCCGTGGCTACACCTTC
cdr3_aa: CASSDFMTQNSRGYTF

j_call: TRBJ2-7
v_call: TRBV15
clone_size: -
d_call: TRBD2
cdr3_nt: TGTGCCACCAGCAGAGATAGACTAGCGGGCTACGAGCAGTACTTC
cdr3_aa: CATSRDRLAGYEQYF

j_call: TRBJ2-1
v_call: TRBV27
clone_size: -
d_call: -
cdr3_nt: TGTGCCAGCAAGGGGCAGACCTCCTACAATGAGCAGTTCTTC
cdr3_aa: CASKGQTSYNEQFF

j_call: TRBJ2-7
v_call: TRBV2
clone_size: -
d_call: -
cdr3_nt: TGTGCCAGCAGGAGAAGTTACGAGCAGTACTTC
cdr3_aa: CASRRSYEQYF

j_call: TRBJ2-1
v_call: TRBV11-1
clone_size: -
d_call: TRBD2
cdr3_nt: TGTGCCAGCAGCTTAGGAGGACTAGCGGGGATCTTCTACAATGAGCAGTTCTTC
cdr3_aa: CASSLGGLAGIFYNEQFF

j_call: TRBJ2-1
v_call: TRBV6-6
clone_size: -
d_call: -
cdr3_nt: TGTGCCAGCAGTTATAGGCGCGTTGAGCAGTTCTTC
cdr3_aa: CASSYRRVEQFF

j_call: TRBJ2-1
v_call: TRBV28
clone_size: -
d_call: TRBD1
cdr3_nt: TGTGCCAGCAGTGCCCCGGACAGGGGGGGCGATGAGCAGTTCTTC
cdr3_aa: CASSAPDRGGDEQFF

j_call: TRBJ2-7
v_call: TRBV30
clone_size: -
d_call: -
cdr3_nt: TGTGCCTGGAGAATCCGGGACGGGACCTCCTACGAGCAGTACTTC
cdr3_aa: CAWRIRDGTSYEQYF

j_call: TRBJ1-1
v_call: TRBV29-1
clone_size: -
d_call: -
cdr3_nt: TGCAGCGTTGAAGATTTGGGGGTACCTGAAGCTTTCTTT
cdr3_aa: CSVEDLGVPEAFF

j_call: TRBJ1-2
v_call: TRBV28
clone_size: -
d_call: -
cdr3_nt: TGTGCCACCGAAGATGGAAGGACCTATGGCTACACCTTC
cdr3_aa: CATEDGRTYGYTF

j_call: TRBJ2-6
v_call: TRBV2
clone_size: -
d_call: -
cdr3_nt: TGTGCCAGCAGTGAAGACTCCCCCTGGAGTGACCCTGGGGCCAACGTCCTGACTTTC
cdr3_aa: CASSEDSPWSDPGANVLTF

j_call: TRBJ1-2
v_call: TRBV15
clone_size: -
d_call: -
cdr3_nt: TGTGCCACCTCCTCCTATCTCGATGGCTACACCTTC
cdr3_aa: CATSSYLDGYTF

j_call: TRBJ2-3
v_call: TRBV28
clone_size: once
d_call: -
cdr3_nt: TGTGCCAGCAGCACTCATCAGGGGACAGATACGCAGTATTTT
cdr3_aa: CASSTHQGTDTQYF

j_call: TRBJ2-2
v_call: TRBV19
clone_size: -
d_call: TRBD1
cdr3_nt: TGTGCCACCCACCTAACAGGGGATTGGTCCGGGGAGCTGTTTTTT
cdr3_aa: CATHLTGDWSGELFF

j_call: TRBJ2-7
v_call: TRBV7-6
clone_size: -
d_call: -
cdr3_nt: TGTGCCAGCAGCCCTGCTAGAGCCTACGAGCAGTACTTC
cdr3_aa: CASSPARAYEQYF

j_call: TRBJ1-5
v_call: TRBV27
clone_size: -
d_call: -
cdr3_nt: TGTGCCAGCAGTTGGGGGCGAGCTCAGCCCCAGCATTTT
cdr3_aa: CASSWGRAQPQHF

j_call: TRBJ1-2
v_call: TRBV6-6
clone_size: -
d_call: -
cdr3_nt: TGTGCCAGCAGTTACTCTTTTGTGAAGGGCTTAGGCTACACCTTC
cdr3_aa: CASSYSFVKGLGYTF

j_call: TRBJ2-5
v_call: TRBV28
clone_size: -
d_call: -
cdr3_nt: TGTGCCAGCAGTCTCCTGAGCCTCCAAGAGACCCAGTACTTC
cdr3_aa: CASSLLSLQETQYF

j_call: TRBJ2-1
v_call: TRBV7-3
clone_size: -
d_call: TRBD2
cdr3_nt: TGTGCCAGCAGCTTACTCCCCATAGCGGGGAGCTACAATGAGCAGTTCTTC
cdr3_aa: CASSLLPIAGSYNEQFF

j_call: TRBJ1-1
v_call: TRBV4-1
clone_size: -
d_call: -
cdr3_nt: TGCGCCAGCAGCCAGGGGAGCACTGAAGCTTTCTTT
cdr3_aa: CASSQGSTEAFF

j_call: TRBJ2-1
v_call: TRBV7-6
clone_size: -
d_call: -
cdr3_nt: TGTGCCAGCAGCCACCGGGACGGAGAGTACAATGAGCAGTTCTTC
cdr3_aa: CASSHRDGEYNEQFF

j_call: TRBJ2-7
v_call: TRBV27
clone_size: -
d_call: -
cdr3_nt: TGTGCCAGCAGTTTATCCGACGGCGGCTACGAGCAGTACTTC
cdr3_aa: CASSLSDGGYEQYF

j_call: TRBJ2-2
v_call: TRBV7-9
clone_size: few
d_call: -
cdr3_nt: TGTGCCAGCAGGTTGGCACAGGGTATATCCGGGGAGCTGTTTTTT
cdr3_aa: CASRLAQGISGELFF

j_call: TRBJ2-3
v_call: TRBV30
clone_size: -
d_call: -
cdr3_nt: TGTGCCTGGACCAGAAGGACCCCCTCGGGCACAGATACGCAGTATTTT
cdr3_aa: CAWTRRTPSGTDTQYF

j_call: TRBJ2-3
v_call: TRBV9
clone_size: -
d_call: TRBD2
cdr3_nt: TGTGCCAGCAGCGTAGGAGTTAGCGGGAGCACAGATACGCAGTATTTT
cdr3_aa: CASSVGVSGSTDTQYF

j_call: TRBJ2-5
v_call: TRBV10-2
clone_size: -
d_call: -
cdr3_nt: TGCGCCAGCAGTGGGGGGCCAGGAGAGACCCAGTACTTC
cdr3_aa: CASSGGPGETQYF

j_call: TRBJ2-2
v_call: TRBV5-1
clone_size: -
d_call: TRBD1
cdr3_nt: TGCGCCAGCGGACGGGACAGGGGGCGAGGTACCGGGGAGCTGTTTTTT
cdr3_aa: CASGRDRGRGTGELFF

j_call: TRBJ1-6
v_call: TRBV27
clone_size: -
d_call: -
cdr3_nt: TGTGCCAGCAGTTTAATCCCCGTAGGACAAATTAATTCACCCCTCCACTTT
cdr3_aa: CASSLIPVGQINSPLHF